This TCR beta chain was sequenced in a study of human T cells and chemical hapten exposure. Study details: An area of 2 cm by 2 cm on upper inner arm skin received 2% DPC for sensitization. Patients, mostly women, had alopecia areata, alopecia totalis or alopecia universalis. Findings and caveats of the study: Expanded TCRs produced significantly more large CDR3 similarity clusters than controls did.

TCRdb re-called the RACE reads with MiXCR, one entry per CDR3 protein. In the table there are fewer than 65,000 distinct CDR3 sequences, roughly 8.8% of which are singletons. CDR1 is MNHEY and CDR2 is SVGAGI in the germline V gene. V was pared by 8 bases and J by 1 base, with 12 bases between. This CDR3 region has 15 residues. As for time point: pre-sensitization, week 0. Noted treatment: therapeutic diphenylcyclopropenone sensitization with weekly scalp DPC. This clonotype was recorded a few times. Its specificity is unknown. The sample here was whole blood, taken in connection with sensitization to the hapten diphenylcyclopropenone (DPC). This receptor was identified in a woman between 35 and 50 years old with alopecia areata. Some clones in this sample may be carry-over from other donors' samples. The V call is TRBV6-5, the J call TRBJ2-6; tentative D call: TRBD1 (6 bases). CDR3 DNA sequence: TGTGCCAGCTCCGAACAGGGATCTGGGGCCAACGTCCTGACTTTC. This gives the protein CASSEQGSGANVLTF.